The source of this T cell receptor beta chain is a study of T cell repertoires in aging, cancer and after chemotherapy. This clonotype is medium-sized (0.01 to 0.1%) in the sample. TRB rearrangements spanning V, D and J were amplified using mixed TRB-A/B primers. A single record per CDR3 protein comes from TCRdb applying MiXCR to the multiplex PCR reads. The table includes some 5,000 distinct CDR3 sequences, 31% detected once. V lost 1 base to trimming and J lost 1 base, with 11 bases between them. The CDR3 totals 16 residues. Germline V lookup: CDR1 LNHNV, CDR2 YYDKDF (reference sequence). TCR beta rearrangements were amplified from peripheral blood genomic DNA.

The chain employs TRBV15 and TRBJ2-1, with D possibly TRBD2 on 6 matching bases. The sequence came from a human donor with a blood cancer. The donor label of this sample is uncertain. Material for sequencing was blood. Here the CDR3 reads CATSRAGGMSYNEQFF. DNA for the CDR3: TGTGCCACCAGCAGAGCTGGCGGGATGTCCTACAATGAGCAGTTCTTC.